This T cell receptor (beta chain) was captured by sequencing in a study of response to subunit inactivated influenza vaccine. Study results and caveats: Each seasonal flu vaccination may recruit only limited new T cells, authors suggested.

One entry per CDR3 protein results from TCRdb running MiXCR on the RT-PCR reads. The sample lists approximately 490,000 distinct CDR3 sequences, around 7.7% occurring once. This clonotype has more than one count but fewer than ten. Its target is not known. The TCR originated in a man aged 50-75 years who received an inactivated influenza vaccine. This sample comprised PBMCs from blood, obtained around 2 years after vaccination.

The CDR3: CASSQESGGPETQYF. The DNA for the CDR3 is TGCGCCAGCAGCCAAGAGTCGGGAGGGCCAGAGACCCAGTACTTC. This chain joins TRBV4-3 and TRBJ2-5; 8 bases agree with TRBD2. This CDR3 comprises 15 residues. V trimming: 0 bases; J trimming: 4 bases; junction bases outside the gene matches: 4. The V gene's germline CDR1 is LGHNA and CDR2 YSLEER.